This T cell receptor (beta chain) was identified during a study of cytomegalovirus exposure and HLA in healthy donors. This table comes from immunoSEQ multiplex PCR, and its TCRdb copy is limited to in-frame clones, with some not included. The sample holds around 200,000 clones, approximately 84% seen once. There are 14 residues in the CDR3. Trimming took off 2 bases at V and 0 bases at J, with 7 bases between the two ends. Germline V gives CDR1 SNHLY, CDR2 FYNNEI. The chain couples TRBV2 to TRBJ1-1; the D is unclear. The receptor's source is a woman aged 18-29 years in good health and CMV-seropositive. The specimen sequenced was PBMCs. This CDR3 is CASSEISVNTEAFF. CDR3 DNA sequence: TGTGCCAGCAGTGAAATTAGTGTGAACACTGAAGCTTTCTTT.